This TCR beta chain stems from a study of blood T cell repertoires in COVID-19. Whole-study context: COVID-19 samples from acute and convalescent phases originated in the United States, Italy and Spain. PBMCs, B-cell-depleted T cells, or T cells were the source of the cDNA or gDNA that made up the material.

The V segment lost 5 bases and the J segment 4 bases; nucleotides outside the gene matches: 12. Germline CDR1 reads LNHDA; CDR2 reads SQIVND (reference sequence). The CDR3 length is 16 residues. As handled by the study authors: Amplification of reference gene primers was used by the study to estimate nucleated cell counts. Data came from immunoSEQ multiplex PCR; TCRdb stores just in-frame clones and leaves some out. From that table come the V and J calls and clone size; the DNA was used to work out D and trimming. The table records over 30,000 clones, over 70% of them present only once. The chain carries TRBV19 and TRBJ2-3; 7 bases are shared with TRBD2. Sequences were obtained from peripheral blood. The receptor was isolated from an older man with active COVID-19. The CDR3 nucleotides read TGTGCCAGTAGTCACCAGACTAGCCCGGGCCCAGATACGCAGTATTTT. Residues: CASSHQTSPGPDTQYF.